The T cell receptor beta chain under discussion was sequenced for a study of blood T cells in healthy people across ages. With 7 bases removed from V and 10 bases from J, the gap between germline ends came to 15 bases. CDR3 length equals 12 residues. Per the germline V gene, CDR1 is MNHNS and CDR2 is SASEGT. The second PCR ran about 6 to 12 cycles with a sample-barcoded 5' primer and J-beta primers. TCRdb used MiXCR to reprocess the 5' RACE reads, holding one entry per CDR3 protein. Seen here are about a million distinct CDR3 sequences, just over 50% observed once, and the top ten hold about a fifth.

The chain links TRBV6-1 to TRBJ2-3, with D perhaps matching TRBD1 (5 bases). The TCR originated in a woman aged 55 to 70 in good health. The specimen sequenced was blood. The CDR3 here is CASTPRERAQYF. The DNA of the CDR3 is TGTGCCAGCACCCCCAGGGAAAGGGCGCAGTATTTT.